This record concerns one T cell receptor (beta chain) sequence. Its antigen is still unknown. The record has no base qualities; no much larger clone is one base away. Library creation used the immunoSEQ multiplex PCR assay. TCRdb re-hosts the immuneACCESS table, in-frame sequences only. Its copies lack some clones; in the studies checked, an unresolved V gene accounts for under half of them, and the cause for the rest is not known. This sample is represented by 70,000 to 95,000 clones; about 80% of them were singletons. More than 12% of the sample goes to the ten largest clones. The sample comes from a study of radiotherapy plus CTLA-4 blockade in lung cancer (dated by TCRdb to 2017 to 2018). Broadly, across the study: Objective responses were observed in 18% of enrolled patients, and disease control was achieved in 31%. Study-wide findings and limitations: After treatment with radiotherapy and ipilimumab, TCR clones that came from tumors expanded in the peripheral blood. Early dynamic changes in blood T cell clones, together with increased serum interferon-beta after radiation, were reported as the strongest predictors of response.

The study tested focal radiation therapy combined with CTLA-4 blockade (ipilimumab) in patients with chemo-refractory metastatic non-small-cell lung cancer. The CDR3 spans 15 residues, from the cysteine through the phenylalanine. The kept DNA is CDR3 alone, 45 bases in frame from the first base. CDR1 and CDR2 are read off the germline V gene as MNHEY and SVGAGI. The junction shows trimming of 6 bases on V and 6 bases on J, and the gene matches do not reach 6 bases of it. This TCR was recovered from a human donor with non-small cell lung cancer that progressed on radiotherapy plus ipilimumab. The rearrangement joined TRBV6-5 to TRBJ1-6, and 9 bases in between align with TRBD1. The starting material was peripheral blood, obtained from a patient treated with radiotherapy plus ipilimumab. CDR3 protein: CASRRQGVFNSPLHF. The nucleotides are TGTGCCAGCAGGCGACAGGGGGTCTTTAATTCACCCCTCCACTTT.